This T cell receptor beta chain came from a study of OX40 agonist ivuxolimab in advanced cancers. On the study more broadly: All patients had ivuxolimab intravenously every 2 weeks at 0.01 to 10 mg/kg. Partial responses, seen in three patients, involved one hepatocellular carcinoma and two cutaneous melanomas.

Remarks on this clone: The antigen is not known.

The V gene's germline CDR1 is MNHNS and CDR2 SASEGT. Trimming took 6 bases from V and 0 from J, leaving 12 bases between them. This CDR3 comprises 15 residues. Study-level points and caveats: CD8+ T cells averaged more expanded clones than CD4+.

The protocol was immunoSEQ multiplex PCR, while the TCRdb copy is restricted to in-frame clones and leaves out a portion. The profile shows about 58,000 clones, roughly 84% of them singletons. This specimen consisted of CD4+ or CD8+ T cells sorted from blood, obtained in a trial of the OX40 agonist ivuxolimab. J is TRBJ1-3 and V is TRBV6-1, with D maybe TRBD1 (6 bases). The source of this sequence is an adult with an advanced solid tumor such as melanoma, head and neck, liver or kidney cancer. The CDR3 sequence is CASSGQFTSGNTIYF. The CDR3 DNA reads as TGTGCCAGCAGCGGACAGTTTACCTCTGGAAACACCATATATTTT.